This entry lists 14 T cell receptor beta chains sequenced from one sample in a study of blood T cell repertoires in COVID-19. Profiling relied on immunoSEQ multiplex PCR, and the TCRdb table lists in-frame clones only, not all of them. The data show roughly 86,000 clones, about three quarters seen once. The sequenced sample was peripheral blood. Receptors were obtained from a man aged 45 to 65 who had recovered from COVID-19.

This rearrangement joins TRBV4-2 to TRBJ2-1; D possibly corresponds to TRBD2 (5 bases). The germline V and J ends were trimmed by 0 bases and 0 bases, with 9 bases remaining between them. This CDR3 is built from 16 residues. Looked up from germline, CDR1 is LGHNA and CDR2 is YNFKEQ. CDR3 protein: CASSQELGSSYNEQFF. CDR3 DNA: TGTGCCAGCAGCCAAGAACTAGGGAGCTCCTACAATGAGCAGTTCTTC.

This clone appeared a single time. The chain has TRBV7-2 and TRBJ2-3; 8 bases are shared with TRBD2. V dropped 2 bases and J dropped 3; count of bases not matched to a gene: 7. The CDR3 runs to 16 residues. Per germline, CDR1 SGHTA and CDR2 FQGNSA. The CDR3, as DNA: TGTGCCAGCAGCTTACGAAGCGGGAGAGTAACAGATACGCAGTATTTT. It translates to CASSLRSGRVTDTQYF.

The CDR3 spells CASSLAEGRGYGYTF. The CDR3 DNA reads TGTGCCAGCAGCTTAGCGGAGGGTAGGGGCTATGGCTACACCTTC. This rearrangement joins TRBV7-2 to TRBJ1-2, with D possibly TRBD1 on 5 matching bases. Germline loops: CDR1 SGHTA, CDR2 FQGNSA. This CDR3 contains 15 residues. Trimming shortened V by 0 bases and J by 4 bases, and 12 bases separated the two germline ends.

The chain employs TRBV10-1 and TRBJ2-7, with TRBD2 as a possible D gene (6 bases). The germline CDR1 and CDR2 sequences are WNHNN and SYGVQD (reference sequence). This CDR3 spans 16 amino acids. As DNA, the CDR3 is TGCCCCAATCACTCTGGGGCGGGAAATGCCTCCTACGAGCAGTACTTC. Translated: CPNHSGAGNASYEQYF.

This clone appeared a few times. The chain couples TRBV6-1 to TRBJ1-1; no clear D gene. CDR1 and CDR2 (germline): MNHNS, SASEGT. The CDR3 has 16 residues. V lost 2 bases to trimming and J lost 1 base, with 14 bases between them. The CDR3 DNA reads as TGTGCCAGCAGTGAATCGGTGGTTCTGCCGAACACTGAAGCTTTCTTT. Its translation is CASSESVVLPNTEAFF.

This clone was counted only a few times. The chain has TRBV10-3 and TRBJ1-6; D is unresolved. Germline V gene data show CDR1 as ENHRY and CDR2 as SYGVKD. Trimming took 1 base from V and 8 from J, leaving 15 bases between them. CDR3 size: 16 residues. CDR3 coding DNA: TGTGCCATCAGTGAGTTGAGACTCCCACGGGATTCACCCCTCCACTTT. Translated, it gives CAISELRLPRDSPLHF.

Written as DNA, the CDR3 is TGTGCCAGCAGTGAAAACAGGGGTGGTAATGAGCAGTTCTTC. This translates into CASSENRGGNEQFF. The chain links TRBV2 to TRBJ2-1, with 7 bases fitting TRBD1. The CDR3 length is 14 residues. Germline assignment: CDR1 SNHLY and CDR2 FYNNEI. V shed 2 bases, J shed 7 bases, and the junction held 5 bases outside the gene matches.

This chain connects TRBV6-2 or TRBV6-3 to TRBJ2-7; TRBD2 might be the D (5 bases). The V gene lost 6 bases and the J gene lost 3 bases, with 12 bases spanning the gap. Germline values: CDR1 MNHEY, CDR2 SVGEGT. The CDR3 covers 13 residues. The CDR3 loop reads CASSTRTGYEQYF. The CDR3 bases are TGTGCCAGCAGCACCCGGACTGGCTACGAGCAGTACTTC.

The chain recombines TRBV30 with TRBJ2-1; 16 bases are a match to TRBD2. CDR1 and CDR2 from the germline V gene are GTSNPN and SVGIG (reference sequence). This CDR3 region has 16 residues. With V trimmed by 2 bases and J by 9 bases, 7 bases remained unmatched. CDR3 in amino acids: CAWSRGLAGGPGEQFF. The CDR3 DNA reads as TGTGCCTGGAGTCGGGGACTAGCGGGGGGGCCGGGTGAGCAGTTCTTC.

V usage is TRBV7-9 and J usage is TRBJ2-7, with 7 positions matching TRBD1. Per the germline V gene, CDR1 is SEHNR and CDR2 is FQNEAQ (reference sequence). The CDR3 contains 14 residues. Trimming at V came to 4 bases and at J to 3 bases, leaving 6 bases not matched to a gene. The CDR3 bases are TGTGCCAGCAGCTCGACAGGGAAGATCTACGAGCAGTACTTC. It yields the protein CASSSTGKIYEQYF.

V usage is TRBV27 and J usage is TRBJ1-4; 7 nucleotides agree with TRBD1. The germline CDR1 and CDR2 sequences are MNHEY and SMNVEV (reference sequence). V trimming: 5 bases; J trimming: 6 bases; junction bases outside the gene matches: 18. This CDR3 spans 18 amino acids. The CDR3 sequence: CASSPLPFDGTVDEKLFF. The CDR3 nucleotides are TGTGCCAGCAGTCCCCTACCCTTCGACGGGACAGTTGATGAAAAACTGTTTTTT.

The chain is built from TRBV7-6 and TRBJ2-1, with 11 nucleotides matching TRBD2. The V gene's germline CDR1 is SGHVS and CDR2 FNYEAQ. The CDR3 totals 16 residues. The junction had 7 bases not matched to a gene; V was cut back by 5 bases and J by 4 bases. CDR3 amino acids: CASSKGASGGYNEQFF. CDR3 nucleotides: TGTGCCAGCAGCAAAGGGGCTAGCGGGGGGTACAATGAGCAGTTCTTC.

This clone came up a few times. The chain combines TRBV5-1 with TRBJ1-1; 10 positions match TRBD1. Germline V gives CDR1 SGHRS, CDR2 YFSETQ. CDR3 length: 14 residues. The J segment lost 6 bases and the V segment lost 4 bases, leaving 6 bases of the junction unmatched. Here the CDR3 reads CASSEGQGSSEAFF. CDR3 nucleotide sequence: TGCGCCAGCAGCGAGGGACAGGGGAGCTCTGAAGCTTTCTTT.

This chain uses TRBV5-6 with TRBJ2-7; 10 bases fit TRBD1. Germline loops: CDR1 SGHDT, CDR2 YYEEEE. The junction had 5 bases not matched to a gene; V was cut back by 3 bases and J by 2 bases. This CDR3 is built from 15 residues. CDR3 coding DNA: TGTGCCAGCAGCTCGGTGGGACAGGGGACCTACGAGCAGTACTTC. Its protein product is CASSSVGQGTYEQYF.